These 21 T cell receptor beta chains share one sample of origin, sequenced in a study of blood T cell repertoires in COVID-19. The table came from immunoSEQ multiplex PCR; TCRdb's copy has only in-frame clones and leaves some out. The sample lists more than 110,000 clones, around 82% seen once, with 5% to 6.5% in the top ten. Sequencing input: PBMCs or T cells enriched from blood (not recorded which). All receptors come from a woman in her forties or fifties who had recovered from COVID-19.

The chain joins TRBV5-4 to TRBJ2-1; D perhaps matches TRBD2 (6 bases). CDR1 is SGHNT and CDR2 is YYREEE in the germline V gene (reference sequence). The V end lost 4 bases, the J end lost 2 bases, and 13 bases lay between the germline ends. The CDR3 has 15 amino acids. The CDR3 protein is CASSEGLSPYNEQFF. CDR3 in DNA: TGTGCCAGCAGCGAAGGACTATCCCCCTACAATGAGCAGTTCTTC.

The gene calls are TRBV29-1 and TRBJ1-2; 7 bases align to TRBD1. This CDR3 has 14 amino acids. After removal of 1 base from V and 4 bases from J, the junction contained 6 bases not matched to a gene. CDR1 is SQVTM, CDR2 ANQGSEA, per germline. The DNA for the CDR3 is TGCAGCGTTGAAGGCTCCGGGACAGCCTATGGCTACACCTTC. It encodes CSVEGSGTAYGYTF.

This clone has just one count. The V and J genes are TRBV4-1 and TRBJ1-5; D is unresolved. Germline CDR1 and CDR2: MGHRA and YSYEKL. The length of the CDR3 is 13 residues. V was trimmed by 4 bases and J by 5 bases, leaving 9 bases between them. The CDR3 spells CASSLGSDQPQHF. Here the CDR3 DNA reads TGCGCCAGCAGCCTGGGGAGCGATCAGCCCCAGCATTTT.

This CDR3 reads CASSPKTGPYGYTF. CDR3 in DNA: TGTGCCAGCAGCCCAAAGACAGGACCCTATGGCTACACCTTC. The chain is built from TRBV7-8 and TRBJ1-2; TRBD1 is a possible D gene (6 bases). V lost 5 bases, J lost 4 bases, and 14 bases lay in between. This CDR3 region has 14 residues. Germline V gene data show CDR1 as SGHVS and CDR2 as FQNEAQ.

CDR3 residues: CASSYGTSKPYGYTF. CDR3 nucleotide sequence: TGTGCCAGCAGTTACGGGACTTCCAAACCTTATGGCTACACCTTC. The chain couples TRBV6-6 to TRBJ1-2, with a possible D match to TRBD1 (5 bases). Between the trimmed V and J ends, which lost 2 bases and 5 bases, there was a span of 15 bases. The germline V gene encodes CDR1 MNHNY and CDR2 SVGAGI (reference sequence). This CDR3 region has 15 residues.

The chain joins TRBV30 to TRBJ2-1, with D unclear. The CDR3 has 12 amino acids. With 0 bases removed from V and 6 bases from J, the gap between germline ends came to 6 bases. Germline-derived CDR1 and CDR2 are GTSNPN and SVGIG (reference sequence). The CDR3 loop is CAWSVVANEQFF. As DNA, the CDR3 is TGTGCCTGGAGTGTAGTGGCCAATGAGCAGTTCTTC.

The chain carries TRBV12-3 or TRBV12-4 and TRBJ1-4; D gene ambiguous. V lost 6 bases, J lost 5 bases, and 10 bases lay in between. There are 13 residues in the CDR3. The CDR3 DNA reads as TGTGCCAGCAGCCATACAGAGAATGAAAAACTGTTTTTT. Translation gives CASSHTENEKLFF.

This clone came up a few times. V and J are TRBV28 and TRBJ1-5; D is uncertain. Germline CDR1 and CDR2: MDHEN and SYDVKM. Trimming cost V 3 bases and J 4 bases, with 7 bases left between them. The CDR3 sequence is 13 residues long. The CDR3, as DNA: TGTGCCAGCAGTTTTATTGTTAATCAGCCCCAGCATTTT. Translated: CASSFIVNQPQHF.

The rearrangement links TRBV6-4 to TRBJ1-6, with 11 bases aligning to TRBD1. Trimming at V came to 0 bases and at J to 10 bases, leaving 2 bases not matched to a gene. Germline CDR1 reads MRHNA; CDR2 reads SNTAGT. The CDR3 totals 15 residues. Here the CDR3 DNA reads TGTGCCAGCAGTGACTCGGACAGGGGGCCCTCACCCCTCCACTTT. It specifies CASSDSDRGPSPLHF.

This clone was seen a few times. This chain joins TRBV2 and TRBJ1-5; D uncertain. Germline V gene sequence: CDR1 SNHLY, CDR2 FYNNEI. V was clipped by 4 bases and J by 0 bases, with 19 bases between them. The CDR3 contains 18 residues. The CDR3 protein is CASSGMVNPYYSNQPQHF. CDR3 bases: TGTGCCAGCAGTGGAATGGTCAATCCTTACTATAGCAATCAGCCCCAGCATTTT.

This clone has more than one count but fewer than ten. The V and J genes are TRBV19 and TRBJ2-1; 12 bases line up with TRBD2. Losses at the gene ends were 5 bases for V and 0 bases for J; bases not matched to a gene: 8. This CDR3 comprises 18 residues. Germline loops: CDR1 LNHDA, CDR2 SQIVND (reference sequence). CDR3 region: CASSSGLAGRSSYNEQFF. DNA of the CDR3: TGTGCCAGTAGTTCCGGACTAGCGGGGCGAAGCTCCTACAATGAGCAGTTCTTC.

The DNA of the CDR3 is TGTGCCAGCAGTTATCGGGGGATAAACTATGGCTACACCTTC. Encoded protein: CASSYRGINYGYTF. This chain uses TRBV6-5 with TRBJ1-2; possible D gene TRBD1, 5 bases. The germline CDR1 and CDR2 sequences are MNHEY and SVGAGI. The CDR3 sequence is 14 residues long. V was shortened by 3 bases and J by 2 bases, with 10 bases between the two germline ends.

The chain recombines TRBV5-1 with TRBJ1-1; 10 bases agree with TRBD1. Germline CDR1 and CDR2: SGHRS and YFSETQ. J lost 1 base, V lost 0 bases, and 3 bases had no gene match. This CDR3 comprises 16 residues. Written as DNA, the CDR3 is TGCGCCAGCAGCTTGGGGACAGGGGGGCCGAACACTGAAGCTTTCTTT. It yields the protein CASSLGTGGPNTEAFF.

This chain uses TRBV5-4 with TRBJ2-1; a possible D gene is TRBD2 (6 bases). Deletions cut 0 bases from V and 4 bases from J, with 8 bases between. The CDR3 totals 14 residues. Germline loops: CDR1 SGHNT, CDR2 YYREEE (reference sequence). DNA for the CDR3: TGTGCCAGCAGCTTGGCGGGAGTATACAATGAGCAGTTCTTC. Amino acids: CASSLAGVYNEQFF.

The sample holds one count of this clone. J is TRBJ2-2 and V is TRBV24-1; TRBD1 matches at 10 bases. V lost 2 bases and J lost 6; bases outside the gene matches: 5. Germline V lookup: CDR1 KGHDR, CDR2 SFDVKD. The CDR3 covers 16 residues. The CDR3 DNA follows: TGTGCCACCAGTGATTACGACAGGGGGCAGCCCGGGGAGCTGTTTTTT. Translated: CATSDYDRGQPGELFF.

This chain links TRBV18 with TRBJ1-1, with 7 bases aligning to TRBD1. CDR1 is KGHSH, CDR2 LQKENI, per germline. The CDR3 runs 12 residues. Losses at the gene ends were 4 bases for V and 8 bases for J; bases not matched to a gene: 4. The CDR3 DNA reads as TGTGCCAGCTCACACGGGACAGTCGAAGCTTTCTTT. Protein: CASSHGTVEAFF.

This clone was detected a few times. This sequence joins TRBV13 and TRBJ2-3, with a weak D call TRBD2 (6 bases). V was trimmed by 2 bases and J by 4 bases, leaving 7 bases between them. Germline CDR1 and CDR2: PRHDT and FYEKMQ (reference sequence). There are 13 residues in the CDR3. The chain's CDR3 is CASSLWEADTQYF. In DNA, the CDR3 is TGTGCCAGCAGCTTATGGGAGGCAGATACGCAGTATTTT. The full variable domain, in which reference TRBV13 and TRBJ2-3 provide the parts outside the CDR3, is AAGVIQSPRHLIKEKRETATLKCYPIPRHDTVYWYQQGPGQDPQFLISFYEKMQSDKGSIPDRFSAQQFSDYHSELNMSSLELGDSALYFCASSLWEADTQYFGPGTRLTVL.

This clone was seen only once. V is TRBV28 and J is TRBJ2-7, with TRBD1 identical over 7 bases. V gave up 6 bases and J gave up 3 bases; unmatched junction bases: 5. The CDR3 length is 13 residues. Germline assignment: CDR1 MDHEN and CDR2 SYDVKM. CDR3 DNA sequence: TGTGCCAGCAGATTGACAGGGAACTACGAGCAGTACTTC. This codes for CASRLTGNYEQYF.

The V and J genes are TRBV6-5 and TRBJ2-2, with no clear D. The germline CDR1 and CDR2 sequences are MNHEY and SVGAGI. The CDR3 loop spans 14 amino acids. The V end lost 6 bases, the J end lost 0 bases, and 8 bases lay between the germline ends. CDR3 in DNA: TGTGCCAGCAGGGCAGTGTCGAACACCGGGGAGCTGTTTTTT. Residues: CASRAVSNTGELFF.

The J gene is TRBJ2-3, the V gene TRBV18; 8 nucleotides align to TRBD1. Germline loops: CDR1 KGHSH, CDR2 LQKENI. The CDR3 runs to 14 residues. V shed 6 bases, J shed 3 bases, and the junction held 5 bases outside the gene matches. The CDR3 sequence is CASSRTGITDTQYF. In nucleotides, the CDR3 is TGTGCCAGCTCCCGGACAGGGATAACAGATACGCAGTATTTT.

J is TRBJ2-3 and V is TRBV5-1, with 10 positions matching TRBD2. Per germline, CDR1 SGHRS and CDR2 YFSETQ. With V trimmed by 4 bases and J by 5 bases, 19 bases remained unmatched. The CDR3 is 19 amino acids. This chain's CDR3 is CASSLGWGNSGGLQDTQYF. The CDR3 nucleotides read TGCGCCAGCAGCCTTGGTTGGGGAAATAGCGGGGGGCTCCAAGATACGCAGTATTTT.